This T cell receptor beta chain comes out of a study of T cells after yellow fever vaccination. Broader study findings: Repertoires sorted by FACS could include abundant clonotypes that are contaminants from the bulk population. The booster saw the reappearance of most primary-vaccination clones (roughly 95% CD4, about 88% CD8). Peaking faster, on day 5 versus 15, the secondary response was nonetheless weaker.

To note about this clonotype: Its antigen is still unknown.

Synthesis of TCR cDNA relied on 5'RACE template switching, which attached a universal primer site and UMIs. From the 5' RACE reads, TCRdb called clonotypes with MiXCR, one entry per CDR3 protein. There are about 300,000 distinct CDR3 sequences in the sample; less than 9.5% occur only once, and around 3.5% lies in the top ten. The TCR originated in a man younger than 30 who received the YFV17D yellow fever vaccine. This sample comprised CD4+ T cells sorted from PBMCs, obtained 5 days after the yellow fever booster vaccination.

The CDR3 nucleotides are TGTGCTAGTGGTCCCGCAATCCGGAAAAGCTATGGCTACACCTTC. Its protein product is CASGPAIRKSYGYTF. The chain carries TRBV12-5 and TRBJ1-2; the D is unclear. CDR3 length: 15 amino acids. The V gene lost 5 bases and the J gene lost 4 bases, with 17 bases spanning the gap. Germline CDR1 reads LGHNT; CDR2 reads FRNRAP.